The 31 T cell receptor beta chains in this list originate from one sample, sequenced in a study of PD-1 blockade in classical Hodgkin lymphoma. The table came from immunoSEQ multiplex PCR; TCRdb's copy has only in-frame clones and leaves some out. The repertoire holds more than 35,000 clones, with 76% as singletons. Every single patient, without exception, relapsed after autologous stem cell transplantation, and brentuximab vedotin exposure varied. This material consisted of peripheral blood mononuclear cells (PBMCs), taken at baseline. These receptors all come from a human donor with classical Hodgkin lymphoma.

The sample holds one count of this clone. The gene calls are TRBV28 and TRBJ1-2, with D perhaps matching TRBD1 (6 bases). Trimming left V 3 bases short and J 0 bases short, with 8 bases between. There are 14 residues in the CDR3. Germline CDR1 and CDR2: MDHEN and SYDVKM. The CDR3: CASSFPGANYGYTF. CDR3 nucleotides: TGTGCCAGCAGTTTCCCAGGGGCTAACTATGGCTACACCTTC.

The chain links TRBV6-6 to TRBJ1-1; D remains unclear. Trimming took off 0 bases at V and 3 bases at J, with 5 bases between the two ends. The germline gives CDR1 MNHNY, CDR2 SVGAGI (reference sequence). This CDR3 spans 13 amino acids. The CDR3 nucleotides read TGTGCCAGCAGTTACTCGACGGACACTGAAGCTTTCTTT. Protein sequence: CASSYSTDTEAFF.

CDR3 nucleotide sequence: TGTGCCAGCAGCTTAGTAGGCGAGGGCTACGAGCAGTACTTC. Residues: CASSLVGEGYEQYF. The rearrangement joins TRBV7-2 to TRBJ2-7, with a tentative D call TRBD2 (5 bases). V was cut by 1 base and J by 3 bases, with 10 bases left in between. The CDR3 contains 14 residues. The germline V gene encodes CDR1 SGHTA and CDR2 FQGNSA.

Remarks on this clone: One base away lies a much larger clone, so this may be a sequencing read error. This rearrangement joins TRBV9 to TRBJ1-2, with no clear D. Germline lookup yields CDR1 SGDLS and CDR2 YYNGEE. This CDR3 has 13 amino acids. The CDR3 bases are TGTACCAGCAGCGTTGGAGGAGACTATGGCTACACCTTC. Residues: CTSSVGGDYGYTF.

The rearrangement joins TRBV6-1 to TRBJ2-5; D is tentatively TRBD1 or TRBD2 (5 bases each). V was cut by 1 base and J by 2 bases, with 14 bases left in between. This CDR3 has 16 residues. Germline V gene data show CDR1 as MNHNS and CDR2 as SASEGT. The CDR3 DNA follows: TGTGCCAGCAGTGAAGACTCCGGGACCCCTCAAGAGACCCAGTACTTC. This sequence encodes CASSEDSGTPQETQYF.

The chain is built from TRBV5-1 and TRBJ2-1; 9 bases agree with TRBD2. Germline V gene data show CDR1 as SGHRS and CDR2 as YFSETQ. This CDR3 has 16 residues. J gave up 7 bases and V 1 base, and 9 bases lay outside the gene matches. The CDR3 protein is CASSLPLAGFVNEQFF. The CDR3 DNA sequence: TGCGCCAGCAGCTTGCCGCTAGCGGGATTTGTTAATGAGCAGTTCTTC.

V and J are TRBV6-5 and TRBJ1-2; D possibly corresponds to TRBD1 (5 bases). Germline assignment: CDR1 MNHEY and CDR2 SVGAGI. The germline V and J ends were trimmed by 2 bases and 7 bases, with 5 bases remaining between them. The CDR3 is made up of 11 amino acids. The CDR3 DNA reads TGTGCCAGCAGTTACGGGGCTGGCTACACCTTC. As protein: CASSYGAGYTF.

This chain connects TRBV5-1 to TRBJ1-4; D call uncertain. Deletions cut 2 bases from V and 7 bases from J, with 12 bases between. CDR3 length: 14 amino acids. In germline, CDR1 is SGHRS, CDR2 YFSETQ. The CDR3: CASSLGGPREKLFF. The CDR3 bases are TGCGCCAGCAGCTTAGGCGGGCCGCGTGAAAAACTGTTTTTT.

This chain connects TRBV6-4 to TRBJ2-1; maybe TRBD2 (5 bases). Trimming left V 4 bases short and J 5 bases short, with 9 bases between. The CDR3 is made up of 13 amino acids. The germline CDR1 and CDR2 sequences are MRHNA and SNTAGT. The CDR3, as DNA: TGTGCCAGCAGTGCGGGGAGAAACAATGAGCAGTTCTTC. Translation gives CASSAGRNNEQFF.

The chain joins TRBV9 to TRBJ2-5; 10 positions agree with TRBD2. The junction had 1 base not matched to a gene; V was cut back by 0 bases and J by 2 bases. Per germline, CDR1 SGDLS and CDR2 YYNGEE. The CDR3 has 15 residues. CDR3 sequence (DNA): TGTGCCAGCAGCGTAGGGACTAGCGGACAAGAGACCCAGTACTTC. This translates into CASSVGTSGQETQYF. Full variable domain (remainder filled in from reference TRBV9 and TRBJ2-5): DSGVTQTPKHLITATGQRVTLRCSPRSGDLSVYWYQQSLDQGLQFLIQYYNGEERAKGNILERFSAQQFPDLHSELNLSSLELGDSALYFCASSVGTSGQETQYFGPGTRLLVL.

This clone is judged medium-sized (0.01 to 0.1%). The chain links TRBV6-5 to TRBJ1-2; D gene unclear. The CDR3 runs to 13 residues. CDR1 and CDR2 (germline): MNHEY, SVGAGI. Deletions cut 5 bases from V and 3 bases from J, with 10 bases between. CDR3 in DNA: TGTGCCAGCAGTCGACTGGGAGACTATGGCTACACCTTC. Protein: CASSRLGDYGYTF.

V and J are TRBV6-5 and TRBJ1-1; D is unclear. The ends were cut back, 4 bases at V and 1 base at J, with 7 bases in the middle. CDR1 MNHEY and CDR2 SVGAGI come from the germline V gene. The CDR3 extends over 13 amino acids. The CDR3 DNA reads TGTGCCAGCAGTTTTGGGAGGAACACTGAAGCTTTCTTT. Its translation: CASSFGRNTEAFF.

This clone was seen once. This chain connects TRBV6-5 to TRBJ1-2; a possible D gene is TRBD1 (6 bases). Trimming left V 6 bases short and J 3 bases short, with 14 bases between. The CDR3 loop spans 14 amino acids. Germline loops: CDR1 MNHEY, CDR2 SVGAGI. As DNA, the CDR3 is TGTGCCAGCAGGACCCCCAGGGGCGACTATGGCTACACCTTC. Protein product: CASRTPRGDYGYTF.

The rearrangement uses TRBV5-4 and TRBJ2-7; perhaps TRBD1 as D (6 bases). Germline loops: CDR1 SGHNT, CDR2 YYREEE (reference sequence). There are 14 residues in the CDR3. Between the trimmed V and J ends, which lost 1 base and 2 bases, there was a span of 10 bases. The CDR3, as DNA: TGTGCCAGCAGCTTGAACAGGGAGCCCTACGAGCAGTACTTC. This translates into CASSLNREPYEQYF.

This chain connects TRBV28 to TRBJ1-2; unclear D gene. Trimming took 4 bases from V and 6 from J, leaving 15 bases between them. Germline loops: CDR1 MDHEN, CDR2 SYDVKM. The CDR3 totals 14 residues. The CDR3 is CASSWTPLFDGYTF. CDR3 DNA: TGTGCCAGCAGTTGGACTCCCCTTTTCGATGGCTACACCTTC.

V and J are TRBV29-1 and TRBJ1-2; possibly TRBD1 for D (6 bases). Germline CDR1 reads SQVTM; CDR2 reads ANQGSEA. The CDR3 covers 12 residues. V gave up 5 bases and J gave up 6 bases, with 13 bases separating them. CDR3 in DNA: TGCAGCGTTTGGGCAGGGGCTAATGGCTACACCTTC. Translation gives CSVWAGANGYTF.

This chain uses TRBV27 with TRBJ1-2, with 7 bases aligning to TRBD1. The CDR3 extends over 13 amino acids. Per germline, CDR1 MNHEY and CDR2 SMNVEV (reference sequence). J gave up 8 bases and V 3 bases, and 6 bases lay outside the gene matches. CDR3 sequence (DNA): TGTGCCAGCAGTTTTATAGGGGGCACAGGCTACACCTTC. As protein: CASSFIGGTGYTF.

This clone was seen only once. The rearrangement links TRBV5-6 to TRBJ1-2; D may be TRBD1 (6 bases). The CDR3 extends over 14 amino acids. V shed 2 bases and J shed 1 base, with 9 bases lying between them. Germline V gene lookup returns CDR1 SGHDT and CDR2 YYEEEE. CDR3 coding DNA: TGTGCCAGCAGCTTACAGGGTCATAACTATGGCTACACCTTC. It specifies CASSLQGHNYGYTF.

This clone was seen a few times. The chain recombines TRBV4-1 with TRBJ2-1; TRBD2 matches at 7 bases. The V gene end was trimmed by 4 bases and the J gene end by 7 bases; junction bases not matched to a gene: 4. Germline loops: CDR1 MGHRA, CDR2 YSYEKL. CDR3 size: 13 residues. CDR3 bases: TGCGCCAGCAGCCTCGGGGGGATTAATGAGCAGTTCTTC. It translates to CASSLGGINEQFF.

The chain employs TRBV5-6 and TRBJ2-5; D is unclear. The end of the DNA fits TRBJ2-7 better, so the J call may be wrong. In germline, CDR1 is SGHDT, CDR2 YYEEEE. This CDR3 spans 11 amino acids. This CDR3 reads CASSLEYEQYF. The CDR3 DNA is TGTGCCAGCAGCTTGGAATACGAGCAGTACTTC.

This sequence joins TRBV11-2 and TRBJ2-1; TRBD2 matches at 13 bases. This CDR3 is built from 15 residues. The ends lost 5 bases at V and 8 bases at J; junction bases unmatched: 6. In germline, CDR1 is SGHAT, CDR2 FQNNGV. CDR3 DNA: TGTGCCAGCAGCCCGAGGACTAGCGGGAGCGATGAGCAGTTCTTC. It encodes CASSPRTSGSDEQFF.

The chain links TRBV18 to TRBJ2-3, with D possibly matching TRBD1 (6 bases). Trimming shortened V by 5 bases and J by 3 bases, and 15 bases separated the two germline ends. Germline values: CDR1 KGHSH, CDR2 LQKENI. This CDR3 spans 15 amino acids. The CDR3 reads CASSARGPQTDTQYF. CDR3 sequence (DNA): TGTGCCAGCTCAGCCAGGGGTCCACAAACAGATACGCAGTATTTT. Supplemented by reference TRBV18 and TRBJ2-3, the full variable domain reads NAGVMQNPRHLVRRRGQEARLRCSPMKGHSHVYWYRQLPEEGLKFMVYLQKENIIDESGMPKERFSAEFPKEGPSILRIQQVVRGDSAAYFCASSARGPQTDTQYFGPGTRLTVL.

The chain employs TRBV4-1 and TRBJ2-1; TRBD1 matches at 7 bases. V shed 4 bases and J 3 bases; nucleotides not matched to a gene: 18. The CDR3 covers 19 residues. Germline values: CDR1 MGHRA, CDR2 YSYEKL. CDR3 residues: CASSPGQPHRYKLYNEQFF. The CDR3 DNA follows: TGCGCCAGCAGCCCGGGACAGCCCCACCGGTACAAGCTCTACAATGAGCAGTTCTTC.

The V call is TRBV5-4, the J call TRBJ2-1, with 8 bases identical to TRBD2. V dropped 5 bases and J dropped 14; count of bases not matched to a gene: 18. Germline assignment: CDR1 SGHNT and CDR2 YYREEE (reference sequence). The CDR3 length is 15 residues. CDR3 residues: CASRNLTSGAGTEFF. The CDR3 coding sequence is TGTGCCAGCAGAAATTTAACTAGCGGCGCCGGAACGGAGTTCTTC.

The chain links TRBV19 to TRBJ2-5, with 9 bases lining up with TRBD1. The V gene's germline CDR1 is LNHDA and CDR2 SQIVND (reference sequence). The V and J ends lost 9 bases and 4 bases, in that order; junction bases with no gene match: 12. The CDR3 length is 15 residues. As DNA, the CDR3 is TGTGCCAGCCGGAACGGACAGGGGAGGGGAGAGACCCAGTACTTC. This translates into CASRNGQGRGETQYF.

This clone was counted once. The V gene is TRBV28, the J gene TRBJ2-5; a weak D match, TRBD1 (6 bases). The J call may be incorrect, as the DNA end agrees better with TRBJ2-7. CDR3 size: 16 residues. From germline, CDR1 is MDHEN and CDR2 SYDVKM. CDR3 in amino acids: CASSDRTVPNPYEQYF. Written as DNA, the CDR3 is TGTGCCAGCAGTGACAGGACTGTACCCAATCCCTACGAGCAGTACTTC.

The V call is TRBV7-9, the J call TRBJ2-1, with 7 bases aligning to TRBD1. CDR3 length: 17 amino acids. Unmatched junction bases numbered 14, after V lost 4 bases and J lost 5 bases. The germline gives CDR1 SEHNR, CDR2 FQNEAQ (reference sequence). The CDR3 loop is CASSSDLDWDSDNEQFF. CDR3 nucleotides: TGTGCCAGCAGCTCCGACCTAGACTGGGACAGTGACAATGAGCAGTTCTTC. The full variable domain, with the rest looked up from reference TRBV7-9 and TRBJ2-1, is DTGVSQNPRHKITKRGQNVTFRCDPISEHNRLYWYRQTLGQGPEFLTYFQNEAQLEKSRLLSDRFSAERPKGSFSTLEIQRTEQGDSAMYLCASSSDLDWDSDNEQFFGPGTRLTVL.

On this clone itself: A much larger clonotype is one base distant, so this may be a read error. The CDR3 reads CASSFDSYGYTF. CDR3 bases: TGTGCCAGCAGCTTCGACAGCTATGGCTACACCTTC. The rearrangement links TRBV5-6 to TRBJ1-2; D is possibly TRBD1 (5 bases). Looked up from germline, CDR1 is SGHDT and CDR2 is YYEEEE. Trimming stripped 2 bases from V and 4 bases from J, with 6 bases between. This CDR3 region has 12 residues.

This chain connects TRBV5-1 to TRBJ2-1, with D unresolved. Germline CDR1 reads SGHRS; CDR2 reads YFSETQ. CDR3 length equals 16 residues. Trimming took 2 bases from V and 6 from J, leaving 18 bases between them. The chain's CDR3 is CASSLTGQVVSNEQFF. Written as DNA, the CDR3 is TGCGCCAGCAGCTTAACCGGGCAAGTGGTTTCCAATGAGCAGTTCTTC.

The genes are TRBV19 and TRBJ2-7; the match to TRBD2 covers 13 bases. The CDR3 consists of 15 residues. The germline CDR1 and CDR2 sequences are LNHDA and SQIVND (reference sequence). The junction had 7 bases not matched to a gene; V was cut back by 8 bases and J by 3 bases. CDR3 coding DNA: TGTGCCAGTTCTCGACTAGCGGGAGGCCTCTACGAGCAGTACTTC. Its translation is CASSRLAGGLYEQYF.

This sequence joins TRBV19 and TRBJ2-1, with TRBD2 identical over 13 bases. Germline V lookup: CDR1 LNHDA, CDR2 SQIVND (reference sequence). V was clipped by 3 bases and J by 12 bases; unmatched bases: 14. The CDR3 consists of 17 residues. The CDR3 DNA follows: TGTGCCAGTAGTATGTTGGGGACTAGCGGGACACCTAGAGGGCAGTTCTTC. It specifies CASSMLGTSGTPRGQFF. The whole variable domain, remainder taken from reference TRBV19 and TRBJ2-1, is DGGITQSPKYLFRKEGQNVTLSCEQNLNHDAMYWYRQDPGQGLRLIYYSQIVNDFQKGDIAEGYSVSREKKESFPLTVTSAQKNPTAFYLCASSMLGTSGTPRGQFFGPGTRLTVL.